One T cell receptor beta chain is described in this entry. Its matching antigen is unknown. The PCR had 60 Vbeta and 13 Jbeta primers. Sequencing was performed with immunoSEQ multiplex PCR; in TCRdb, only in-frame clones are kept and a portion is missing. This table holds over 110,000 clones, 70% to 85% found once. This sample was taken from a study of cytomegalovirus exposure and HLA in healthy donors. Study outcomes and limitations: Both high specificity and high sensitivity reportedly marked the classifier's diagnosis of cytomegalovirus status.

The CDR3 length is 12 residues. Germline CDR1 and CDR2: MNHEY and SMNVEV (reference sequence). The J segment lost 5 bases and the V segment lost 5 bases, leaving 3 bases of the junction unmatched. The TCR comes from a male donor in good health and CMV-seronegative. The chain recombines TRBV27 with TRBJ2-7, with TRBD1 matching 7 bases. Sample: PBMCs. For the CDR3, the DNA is TGTGCCAGCAGTAACAGGGGAAACGAGCAGTACTTC. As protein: CASSNRGNEQYF.